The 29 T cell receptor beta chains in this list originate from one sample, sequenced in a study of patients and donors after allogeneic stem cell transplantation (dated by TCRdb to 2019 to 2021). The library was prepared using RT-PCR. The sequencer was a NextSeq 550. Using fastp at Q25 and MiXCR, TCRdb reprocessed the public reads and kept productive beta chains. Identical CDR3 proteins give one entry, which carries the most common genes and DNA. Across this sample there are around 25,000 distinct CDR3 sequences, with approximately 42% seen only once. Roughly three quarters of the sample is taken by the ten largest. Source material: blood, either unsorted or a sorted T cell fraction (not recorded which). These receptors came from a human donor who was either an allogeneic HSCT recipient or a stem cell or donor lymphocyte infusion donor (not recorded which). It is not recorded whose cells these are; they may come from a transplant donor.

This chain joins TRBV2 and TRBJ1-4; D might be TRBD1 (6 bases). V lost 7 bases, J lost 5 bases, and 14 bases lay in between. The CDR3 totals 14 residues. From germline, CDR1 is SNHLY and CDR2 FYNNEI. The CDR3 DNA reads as TGTGCCAGCACGATACAGGGTAGGAATGAAAAACTGTTTTTT. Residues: CASTIQGRNEKLFF. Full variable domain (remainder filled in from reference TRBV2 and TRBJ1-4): EPEVTQTPSHQVTQMGQEVILRCVPISNHLYFYWYRQILGQKVEFLVSFYNNEISEKSEIFDDQFSVERPDGSNFTLKIRSTKLEDSAMYFCASTIQGRNEKLFFGSGTQLSVL.

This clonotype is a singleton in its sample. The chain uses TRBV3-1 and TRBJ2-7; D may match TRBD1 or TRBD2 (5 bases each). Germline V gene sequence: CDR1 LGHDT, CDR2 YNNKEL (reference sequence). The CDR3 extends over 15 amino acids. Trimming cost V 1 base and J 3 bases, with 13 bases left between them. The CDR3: CASSQVGLGGYEQYF. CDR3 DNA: TGTGCCAGCAGCCAAGTGGGGCTAGGAGGCTACGAGCAGTACTTC.

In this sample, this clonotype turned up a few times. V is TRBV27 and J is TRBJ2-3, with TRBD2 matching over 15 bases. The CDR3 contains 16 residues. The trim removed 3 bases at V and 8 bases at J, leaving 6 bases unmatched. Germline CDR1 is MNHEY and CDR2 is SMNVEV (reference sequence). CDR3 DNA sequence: TGTGCCAGCAGTTTGGGACTAGCGGGAGGTCCCACTACGCAGTATTTT. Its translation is CASSLGLAGGPTTQYF.

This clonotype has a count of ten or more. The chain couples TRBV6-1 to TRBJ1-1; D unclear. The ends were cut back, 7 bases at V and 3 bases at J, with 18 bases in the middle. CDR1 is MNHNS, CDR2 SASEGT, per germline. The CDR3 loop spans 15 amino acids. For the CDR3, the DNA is TGTGCCAGCATGAGCGTTCGGTTTACGGACACTGAAGCTTTCTTT. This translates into CASMSVRFTDTEAFF.

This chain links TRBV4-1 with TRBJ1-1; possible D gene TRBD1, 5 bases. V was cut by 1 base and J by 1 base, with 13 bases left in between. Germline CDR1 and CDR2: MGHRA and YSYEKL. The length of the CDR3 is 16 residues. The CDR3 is CASSQVPGATNTEAFF. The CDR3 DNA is TGCGCCAGCAGCCAAGTACCTGGGGCTACGAACACTGAAGCTTTCTTT.

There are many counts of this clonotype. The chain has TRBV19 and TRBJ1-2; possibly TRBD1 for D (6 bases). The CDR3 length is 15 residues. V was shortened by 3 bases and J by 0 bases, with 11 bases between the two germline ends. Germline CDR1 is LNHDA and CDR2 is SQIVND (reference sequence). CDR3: CASSIPDSTNYGYTF. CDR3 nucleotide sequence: TGTGCCAGTAGTATCCCGGACAGTACTAACTATGGCTACACCTTC. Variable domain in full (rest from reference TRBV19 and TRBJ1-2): DGGITQSPKYLFRKEGQNVTLSCEQNLNHDAMYWYRQDPGQGLRLIYYSQIVNDFQKGDIAEGYSVSREKKESFPLTVTSAQKNPTAFYLCASSIPDSTNYGYTFGSGTRLTVV.

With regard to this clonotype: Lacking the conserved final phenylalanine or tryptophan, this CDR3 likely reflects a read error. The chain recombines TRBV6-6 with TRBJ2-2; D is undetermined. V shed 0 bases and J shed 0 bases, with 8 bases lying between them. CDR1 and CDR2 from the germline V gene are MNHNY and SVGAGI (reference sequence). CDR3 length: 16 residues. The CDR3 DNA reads TGTGCCAGCAGTTACTCAGTAGGGACGAACACCGGGGAGCTGTTTTTG. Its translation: CASSYSVGTNTGELFL.

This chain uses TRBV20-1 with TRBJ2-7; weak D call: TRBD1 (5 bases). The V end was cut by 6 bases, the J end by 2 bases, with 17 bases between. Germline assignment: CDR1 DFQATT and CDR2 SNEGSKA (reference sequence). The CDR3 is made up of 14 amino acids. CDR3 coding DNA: TGCAGTGCCACCCGAGACAGCAGACCCTACGAGCAGTACTTC. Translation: CSATRDSRPYEQYF.

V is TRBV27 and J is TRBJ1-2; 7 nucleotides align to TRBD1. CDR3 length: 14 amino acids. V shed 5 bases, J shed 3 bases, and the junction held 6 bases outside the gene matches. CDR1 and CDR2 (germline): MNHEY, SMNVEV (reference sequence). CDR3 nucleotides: TGTGCCAGCAGTGGGAGACAGGGCGACTATGGCTACACCTTC. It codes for CASSGRQGDYGYTF.

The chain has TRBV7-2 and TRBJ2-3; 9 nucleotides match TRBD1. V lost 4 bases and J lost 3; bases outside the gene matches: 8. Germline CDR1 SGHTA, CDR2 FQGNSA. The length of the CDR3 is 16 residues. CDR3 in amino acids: CASSSGQGLGTDTQYF. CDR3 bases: TGTGCCAGCAGCTCGGGACAGGGATTAGGTACAGATACGCAGTATTTT.

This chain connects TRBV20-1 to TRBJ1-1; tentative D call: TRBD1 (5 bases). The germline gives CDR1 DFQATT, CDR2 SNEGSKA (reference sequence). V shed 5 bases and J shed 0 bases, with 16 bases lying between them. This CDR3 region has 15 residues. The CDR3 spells CSAWRGHHMNTEAFF. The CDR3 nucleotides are TGCAGTGCTTGGAGGGGCCACCACATGAACACTGAAGCTTTCTTT.

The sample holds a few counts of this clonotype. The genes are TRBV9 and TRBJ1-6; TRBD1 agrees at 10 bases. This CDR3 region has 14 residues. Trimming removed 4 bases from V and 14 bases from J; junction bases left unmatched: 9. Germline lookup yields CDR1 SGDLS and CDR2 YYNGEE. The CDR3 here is CASSSRDRGWSLHF. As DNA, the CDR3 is TGTGCCAGCAGCTCCCGGGACAGGGGATGGTCCCTCCACTTT.

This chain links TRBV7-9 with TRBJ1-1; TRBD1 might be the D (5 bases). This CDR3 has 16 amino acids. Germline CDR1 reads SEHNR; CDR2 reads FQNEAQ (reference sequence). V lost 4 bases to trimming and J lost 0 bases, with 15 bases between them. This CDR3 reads CASSSRRGQMNTEAFF. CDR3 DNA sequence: TGTGCCAGCAGCTCGAGACGAGGACAAATGAACACTGAAGCTTTCTTT.

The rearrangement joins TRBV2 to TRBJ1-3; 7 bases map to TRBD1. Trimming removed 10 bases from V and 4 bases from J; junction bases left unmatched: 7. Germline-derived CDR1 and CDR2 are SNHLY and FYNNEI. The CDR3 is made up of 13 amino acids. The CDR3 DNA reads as TGTGCCACCCCCGACAGGGCAGGAAACACCATATATTTT. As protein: CATPDRAGNTIYF.

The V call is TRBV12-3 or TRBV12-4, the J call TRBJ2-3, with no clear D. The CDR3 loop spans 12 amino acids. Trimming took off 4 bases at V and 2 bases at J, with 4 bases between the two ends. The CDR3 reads CASSSTTDTQYF. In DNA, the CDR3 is TGTGCCAGCAGTTCGACCACAGATACGCAGTATTTT.

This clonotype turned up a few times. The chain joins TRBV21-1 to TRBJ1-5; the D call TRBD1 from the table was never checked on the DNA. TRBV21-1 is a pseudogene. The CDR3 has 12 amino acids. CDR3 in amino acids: CARDRSSQPQHF. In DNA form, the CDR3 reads TGTGCCCGGGACAGGTCGAGTCAGCCCCAGCATTTT.

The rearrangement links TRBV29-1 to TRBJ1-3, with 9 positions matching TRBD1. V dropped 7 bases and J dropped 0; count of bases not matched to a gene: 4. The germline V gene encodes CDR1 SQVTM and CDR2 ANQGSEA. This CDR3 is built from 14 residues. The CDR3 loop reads CSATGGDSGNTIYF. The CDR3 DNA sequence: TGCAGCGCGACAGGGGGGGACTCTGGAAACACCATATATTTT. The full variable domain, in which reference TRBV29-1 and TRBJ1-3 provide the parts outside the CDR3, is SAVISQKPSRDICQRGTSLTIQCQVDSQVTMMFWYRQQPGQSLTLIATANQGSEATYESGFVIDKFPISRPNLTFSTLTVSNMSPEDSSIYLCSATGGDSGNTIYFGEGSWLTVV.

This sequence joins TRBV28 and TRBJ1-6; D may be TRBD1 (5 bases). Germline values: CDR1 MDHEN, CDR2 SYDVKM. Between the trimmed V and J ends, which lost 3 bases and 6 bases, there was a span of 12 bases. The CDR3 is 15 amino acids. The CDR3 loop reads CASSLYVQVNSPLHF. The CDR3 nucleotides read TGTGCCAGCAGTTTGTATGTACAGGTTAATTCACCCCTCCACTTT.

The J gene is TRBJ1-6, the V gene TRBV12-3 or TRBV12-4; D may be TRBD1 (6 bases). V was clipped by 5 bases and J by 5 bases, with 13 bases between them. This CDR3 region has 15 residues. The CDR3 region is CASSTRTVNNSPLHF. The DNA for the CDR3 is TGTGCCAGCAGTACCAGGACAGTAAATAATTCACCCCTCCACTTT.

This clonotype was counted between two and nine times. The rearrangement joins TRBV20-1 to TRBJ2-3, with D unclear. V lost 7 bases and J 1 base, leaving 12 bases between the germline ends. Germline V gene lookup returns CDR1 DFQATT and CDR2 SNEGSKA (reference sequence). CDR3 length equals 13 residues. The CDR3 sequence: CSGGWVGTDTQYF. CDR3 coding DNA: TGCAGTGGGGGATGGGTGGGCACAGATACGCAGTATTTT.

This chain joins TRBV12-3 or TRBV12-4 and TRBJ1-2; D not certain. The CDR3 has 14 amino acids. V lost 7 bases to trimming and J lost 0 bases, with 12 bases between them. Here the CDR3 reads CASTASGANYGYTF. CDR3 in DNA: TGTGCCAGCACCGCATCGGGAGCTAACTATGGCTACACCTTC.

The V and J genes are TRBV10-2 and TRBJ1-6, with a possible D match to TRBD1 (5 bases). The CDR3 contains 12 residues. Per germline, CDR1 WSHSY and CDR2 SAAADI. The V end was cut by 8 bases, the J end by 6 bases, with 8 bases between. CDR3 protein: CASDDSNSPLHF. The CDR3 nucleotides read TGCGCCAGCGACGACAGTAATTCACCCCTCCACTTT.

CDR3 bases: TGTGCCAGCAGTTACGGCAGGGAAGGCACCGGGGAGCTGTTTTTT. This encodes CASSYGREGTGELFF. V gene TRBV6-6 combines with J gene TRBJ2-2, with D possibly TRBD1 on 5 matching bases. The CDR3 consists of 15 residues. Germline V CDR1 and CDR2: MNHNY, SVGAGI (reference sequence). V lost 2 bases to trimming and J lost 4 bases, with 11 bases between them.

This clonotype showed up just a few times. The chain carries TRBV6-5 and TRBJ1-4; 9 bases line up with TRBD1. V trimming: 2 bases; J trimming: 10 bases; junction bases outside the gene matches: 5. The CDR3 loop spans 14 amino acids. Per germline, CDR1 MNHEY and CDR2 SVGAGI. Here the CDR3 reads CASSYDRGVGKLFF. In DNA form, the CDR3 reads TGTGCCAGCAGTTACGACAGGGGGGTTGGAAAACTGTTTTTT.

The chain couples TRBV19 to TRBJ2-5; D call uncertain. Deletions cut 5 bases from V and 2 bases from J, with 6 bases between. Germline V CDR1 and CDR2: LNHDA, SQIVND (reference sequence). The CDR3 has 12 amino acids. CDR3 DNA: TGTGCCAGTAGTTTACAGCAAGAGACCCAGTACTTC. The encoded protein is CASSLQQETQYF.

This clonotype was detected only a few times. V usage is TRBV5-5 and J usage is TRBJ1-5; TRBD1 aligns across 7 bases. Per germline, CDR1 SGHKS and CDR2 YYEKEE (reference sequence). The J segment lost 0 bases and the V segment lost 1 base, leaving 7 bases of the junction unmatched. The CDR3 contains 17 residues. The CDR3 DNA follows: TGTGCCAGCAGCTTGACCTGGACAGGAAATAGCAATCAGCCCCAGCATTTT. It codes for CASSLTWTGNSNQPQHF.

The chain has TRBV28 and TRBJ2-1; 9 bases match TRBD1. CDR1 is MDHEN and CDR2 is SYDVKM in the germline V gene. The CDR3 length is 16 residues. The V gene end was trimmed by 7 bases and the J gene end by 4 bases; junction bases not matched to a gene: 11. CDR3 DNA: TGTGCCAGCAACGGACAGGGGATGGGTTGGTACAATGAGCAGTTCTTC. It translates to CASNGQGMGWYNEQFF.

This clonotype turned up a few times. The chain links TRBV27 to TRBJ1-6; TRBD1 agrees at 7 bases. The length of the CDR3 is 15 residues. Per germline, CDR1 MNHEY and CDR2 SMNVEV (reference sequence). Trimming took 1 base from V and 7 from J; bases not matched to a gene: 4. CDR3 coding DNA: TGTGCCAGCAGTTTATTGGGACAGTTCAATTCACCCCTCCACTTT. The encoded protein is CASSLLGQFNSPLHF.

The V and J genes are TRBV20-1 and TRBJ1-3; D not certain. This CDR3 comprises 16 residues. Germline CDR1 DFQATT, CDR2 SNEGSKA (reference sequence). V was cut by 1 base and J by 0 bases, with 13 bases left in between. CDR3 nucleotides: TGCAGTGCTAGAGCCCCCGACTGGAGCTCTGGAAACACCATATATTTT. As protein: CSARAPDWSSGNTIYF.